A selection of T cell receptor beta chains follows, all from one sample in a study of blood T cell repertoires in COVID-19. Generated by immunoSEQ multiplex PCR, the TCRdb table keeps only in-frame clones and is missing some. Found here are 200,000 or so clones, around 84% of them singletons; the top ten hold nearly 4.5%. Sequences were obtained from peripheral blood. The receptors here all came from a man aged 50 to 59 with acute or convalescent COVID-19. Both conserved end residues are part of each CDR3. D genes are given only for firm matches. Clone size is shown for a subset of rows, as once, few, many or a class of expanded clone.

size	V	J	length	D	CDR3	DNA
-	TRBV20-1	TRBJ2-5	15	-	CSASGPRQDQETQYF	TGCAGTGCTAGTGGTCCACGACAGGACCAAGAGACCCAGTACTTC
-	TRBV2	TRBJ2-7	14	-	CASKRGQVGSEQYF	TGTGCCAGCAAGAGAGGGCAGGTCGGCAGCGAGCAGTACTTC
-	TRBV5-1	TRBJ2-3	14	TRBD1	CASSLGQGADTQYF	TGCGCCAGCAGCTTGGGACAGGGGGCGGATACGCAGTATTTT
-	TRBV11-2	TRBJ2-1	15	TRBD2	CASSLTSGGDNEQFF	TGTGCCAGCAGCTTGACTAGCGGGGGGGACAATGAGCAGTTCTTC
-	TRBV29-1	TRBJ2-2	13	-	CSVRLANTGELFF	TGCAGCGTCAGACTTGCGAACACCGGGGAGCTGTTTTTT
-	TRBV19	TRBJ1-1	13	-	CASSIAGGGEAFF	TGTGCCAGTAGTATAGCGGGAGGCGGTGAAGCTTTCTTT
-	TRBV28	TRBJ1-5	14	-	CASSFAGSNQPQHF	TGTGCCAGCAGTTTTGCCGGTAGCAATCAGCCCCAGCATTTT
-	TRBV5-6	TRBJ2-1	16	TRBD2	CASSWGGPGSYNEQFF	TGTGCCAGCAGCTGGGGGGGTCCTGGTTCCTACAATGAGCAGTTCTTC
-	TRBV6-5	TRBJ2-3	14	TRBD1	CASRTGFKTDTQYF	TGTGCCAGCAGGACAGGGTTCAAGACAGATACGCAGTATTTT
-	TRBV9	TRBJ1-1	14	-	CASSLQIGETEAFF	TGTGCCAGCAGCCTACAGATCGGGGAGACTGAAGCTTTCTTT
-	TRBV25-1	TRBJ2-7	15	TRBD1	CASSDPRTGVGEQYF	TGTGCCAGCAGTGACCCCCGGACAGGGGTCGGCGAGCAGTACTTC
few	TRBV7-9	TRBJ1-6	14	-	CASSTGFFRSPLHF	TGTGCCAGCAGCACAGGGTTTTTTAGGTCACCCCTCCACTTT
-	TRBV6-1	TRBJ1-1	13	-	CASSEVGHLKAFF	TGTGCCAGCAGTGAAGTAGGACACTTAAAAGCTTTCTTT
few	TRBV29-1	TRBJ1-4	10	-	CSALNEKLFF	TGCAGCGCACTTAATGAAAAACTGTTTTTT
few	TRBV27	TRBJ1-4	18	-	CASSPYPIQGGTNEKLFF	TGTGCCAGCAGCCCCTATCCCATCCAGGGAGGTACTAATGAAAAACTGTTTTTT
-	TRBV19	TRBJ1-2	12	-	CASSITGRGYTF	TGTGCCAGTAGTATCACCGGGAGAGGCTACACCTTC
-	TRBV11-2	TRBJ2-7	17	TRBD1	CASSLESGTGGIYEQYF	TGTGCCAGCAGCTTAGAATCCGGGACAGGGGGCATATACGAGCAGTACTTC
-	TRBV9	TRBJ2-1	18	-	CASSVDPLTFPSYNEQFF	TGTGCCAGCAGCGTAGACCCTTTGACTTTCCCCTCCTACAATGAGCAGTTCTTC
-	TRBV6-2/TRBV6-3	TRBJ2-7	15	TRBD1	CASSLQGAGIDEQYF	TGTGCCAGCAGTCTACAGGGGGCAGGGATCGACGAGCAGTACTTC
-	TRBV11-2	TRBJ2-5	14	TRBD2	CASSLGNSGETQYF	TGTGCCAGCAGCTTAGGGAATAGCGGGGAGACCCAGTACTTC
-	TRBV3-1/TRBV3-2	TRBJ1-2	14	-	CASSQDTQGGGYTF	TGTGCCAGCAGCCAAGATACCCAGGGTGGGGGCTACACCTTC
-	TRBV9	TRBJ2-1	14	-	CASSVYGGPNEQFF	TGTGCCAGCAGCGTATACGGGGGGCCTAATGAGCAGTTCTTC
-	TRBV27	TRBJ1-4	15	TRBD1	CASSLTGTGVEKLFF	TGTGCCAGCAGTCTAACCGGGACAGGGGTCGAAAAACTGTTTTTT
-	TRBV5-5	TRBJ1-3	16	-	CASSRRGGTSGNTIYF	TGTGCCAGCAGCCGCAGAGGGGGAACCTCTGGAAACACCATATATTTT
-	TRBV6-5	TRBJ1-5	14	-	CASSILASNQPQHF	-
-	TRBV5-1	TRBJ2-2	14	-	CASSLPGSAGELFF	TGCGCCAGCAGCTTGCCCGGGTCAGCCGGGGAGCTGTTTTTT
-	TRBV6-2/TRBV6-3	TRBJ1-3	16	TRBD1	CASSYWTGYSGNTIYF	TGTGCCAGCAGTTACTGGACAGGATACTCTGGAAACACCATATATTTT
-	TRBV9	TRBJ1-4	16	TRBD1	CASSAGQGARGEKLFF	TGTGCCAGCAGCGCGGGACAGGGGGCGCGGGGTGAAAAACTGTTTTTT
-	TRBV5-8	TRBJ2-5	15	-	CASSSMGHQQETQYF	TGTGCCAGCAGCTCCATGGGACACCAACAAGAGACCCAGTACTTC
-	TRBV2	TRBJ2-2	13	-	CASSDSSTGELFF	TGTGCCAGCAGTGACTCGTCTACCGGGGAGCTGTTTTTT